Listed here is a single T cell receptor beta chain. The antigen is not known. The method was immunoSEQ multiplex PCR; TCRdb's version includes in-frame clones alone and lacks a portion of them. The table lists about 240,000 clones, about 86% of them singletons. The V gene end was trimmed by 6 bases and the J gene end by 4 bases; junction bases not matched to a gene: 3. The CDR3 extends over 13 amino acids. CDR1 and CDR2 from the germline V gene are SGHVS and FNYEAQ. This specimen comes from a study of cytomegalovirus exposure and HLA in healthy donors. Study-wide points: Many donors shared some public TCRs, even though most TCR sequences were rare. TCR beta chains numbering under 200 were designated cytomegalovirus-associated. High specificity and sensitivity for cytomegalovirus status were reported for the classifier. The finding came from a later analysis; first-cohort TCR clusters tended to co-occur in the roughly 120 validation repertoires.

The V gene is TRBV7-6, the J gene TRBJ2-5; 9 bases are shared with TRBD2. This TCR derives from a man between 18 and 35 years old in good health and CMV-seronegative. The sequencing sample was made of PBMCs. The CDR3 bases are TGTGCCAGCAGAACAGCGGGGGGAGAGACCCAGTACTTC. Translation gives CASRTAGGETQYF. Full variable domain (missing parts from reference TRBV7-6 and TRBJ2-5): GAGVSQSPRYKVTKRGQDVALRCDPISGHVSLYWYRQALGQGPEFLTYFNYEAQQDKSGLPNDRFSAERPEGSISTLTIQRTEQRDSAMYRCASRTAGGETQYFGPGTRLLVL.